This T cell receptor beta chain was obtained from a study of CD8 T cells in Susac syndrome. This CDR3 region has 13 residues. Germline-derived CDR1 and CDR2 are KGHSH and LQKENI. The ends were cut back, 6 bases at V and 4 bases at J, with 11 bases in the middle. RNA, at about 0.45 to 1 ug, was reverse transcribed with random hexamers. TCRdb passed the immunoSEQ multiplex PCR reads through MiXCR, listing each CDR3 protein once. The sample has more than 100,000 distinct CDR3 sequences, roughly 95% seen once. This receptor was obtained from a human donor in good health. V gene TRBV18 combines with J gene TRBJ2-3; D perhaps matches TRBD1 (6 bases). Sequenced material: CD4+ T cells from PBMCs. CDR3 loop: CASSSTGSDTQYF. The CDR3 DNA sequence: TGTGCCAGCTCCTCAACAGGGTCAGATACGCAGTATTTT. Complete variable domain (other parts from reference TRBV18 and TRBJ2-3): NAGVMQNPRHLVRRRGQEARLRCSPMKGHSHVYWYRQLPEEGLKFMVYLQKENIIDESGMPKERFSAEFPKEGPSILRIQQVVRGDSAAYFCASSSTGSDTQYFGPGTRLTVL.